This TCR beta chain was profiled in a study of early T cells in non-severe SARS-CoV-2 infection. Each CDR3 protein is one row after TCRdb ran MiXCR on the 5' RACE reads. The sample shows about 83,000 distinct CDR3 sequences, roughly an eighth of them seen only once. Germline V gene data show CDR1 as PRHDT and CDR2 as FYEKMQ (reference sequence). The CDR3 has 18 amino acids. Trimming cost V 3 bases and J 6 bases; bases outside gene matches: 8. The TCR originated in an adult who was a healthcare worker with PCR-confirmed SARS-CoV-2 infection or an uninfected control (not recorded which). The sample comprised whole blood. V is TRBV13 and J is TRBJ2-2, with 15 positions matching TRBD2. The CDR3 protein is CASSLGLAGGRGPGELFF. The CDR3 region has the DNA TGTGCCAGCAGCTTGGGACTAGCGGGAGGCAGGGGGCCCGGGGAGCTGTTTTTT.